The T cell receptor (beta chain) described here comes from a study of chronic HIV infection and antiretroviral therapy. The table lists this clonotype with a few counts. One entry per CDR3 protein, called by TCRdb with MiXCR from the 5' RACE reads. The sample carries roughly 48,000 distinct CDR3 sequences, approximately 19% recorded once. The sample was peripheral blood. The sequence was obtained from an adult who had HIV and had not received antiretroviral therapy, or was an uninfected healthy control (not recorded which).

The CDR3, as DNA: TGCGCCAGCAGCTTGGAACAGCTCACAGATACGCAGTATTTT. Encoded protein: CASSLEQLTDTQYF. The chain uses TRBV5-1 and TRBJ2-3; D gene ambiguous. Germline lookup yields CDR1 SGHRS and CDR2 YFSETQ. V was shortened by 0 bases and J by 2 bases, with 7 bases between the two germline ends. The CDR3 has 14 residues. Supplemented by reference TRBV5-1 and TRBJ2-3, the full variable domain reads KAGVTQTPRYLIKTRGQQVTLSCSPISGHRSVSWYQQTPGQGLQFLFEYFSETQRNKGNFPGRFSGRQFSNSRSEMNVSTLELGDSALYLCASSLEQLTDTQYFGPGTRLTVL.